The 30 T cell receptor beta chains given below trace back to one sample, sequenced in a study of human T cells and chemical hapten exposure. TCRdb redid the calling of the 5' RACE reads with MiXCR, one entry per CDR3 protein. The sample shows about 120,000 distinct CDR3 sequences, more than 15% of them seen only once. The authors' total RNA extraction used unfractionated whole blood. Receptors originate from a human donor in good health.

The J gene is TRBJ2-5, the V gene TRBV6-6; no reliable D call. V gave up 6 bases and J gave up 5 bases, with 13 bases separating them. The CDR3 spans 13 residues. CDR1 is MNHNY, CDR2 SVGAGI, per germline (reference sequence). This CDR3 reads CASSPSREETQYF. The CDR3 region has the DNA TGTGCCAGCAGCCCCAGTCGCGAGGAGACCCAGTACTTC.

Only a few counts were recorded for this clonotype. The chain uses TRBV7-9 and TRBJ1-1, with TRBD1 matching over 9 bases. Germline CDR1 reads SEHNR; CDR2 reads FQNEAQ (reference sequence). The CDR3 runs 14 residues. V was pared by 2 bases and J by 5 bases, with 3 bases of the junction left unmatched. The CDR3 DNA sequence: TGTGCCAGCAGCTTAAAGGGACAGGGAACTGAAGCTTTCTTT. This translates into CASSLKGQGTEAFF. Complete variable domain (other parts from reference TRBV7-9 and TRBJ1-1): DTGVSQNPRHKITKRGQNVTFRCDPISEHNRLYWYRQTLGQGPEFLTYFQNEAQLEKSRLLSDRFSAERPKGSFSTLEIQRTEQGDSAMYLCASSLKGQGTEAFFGQGTRLTVV.

The rearrangement links TRBV6-5 to TRBJ2-3, with D possibly TRBD1 on 5 matching bases. Trimming took off 9 bases at V and 0 bases at J, with 10 bases between the two ends. This CDR3 has 13 amino acids. Germline-derived CDR1 and CDR2 are MNHEY and SVGAGI. As DNA, the CDR3 is TGTGCCAGTAGAACAGGTAGCACAGATACGCAGTATTTT. Translated, it gives CASRTGSTDTQYF.

This chain connects TRBV7-9 to TRBJ2-1; 9 bases are a match to TRBD2. CDR1 and CDR2 (germline): SEHNR, FQNEAQ (reference sequence). With 5 bases clipped from V and 7 bases from J, the junction kept 9 bases outside the gene matches. The CDR3 has 15 residues. CDR3 in DNA: TGTGCCAGCAGCCGAGGACTAGCGACCAGGAATGAGCAGTTCTTC. Its translation is CASSRGLATRNEQFF.

This clonotype turned up a few times. V usage is TRBV20-1 and J usage is TRBJ1-1; D is unresolved. The germline V gene has CDR1 DFQATT and CDR2 SNEGSKA (reference sequence). The V gene lost 1 base and the J gene lost 4 bases, with 7 bases spanning the gap. The CDR3 contains 12 residues. DNA for the CDR3: TGCAGTGCTAGAGGGAAAAGCACTGAAGCTTTCTTT. Translating gives CSARGKSTEAFF.

In this sample, this clonotype turned up a few times. J is TRBJ1-6 and V is TRBV20-1, with D possibly matching TRBD1 (6 bases). Per the germline V gene, CDR1 is DFQATT and CDR2 is SNEGSKA (reference sequence). V was shortened by 3 bases and J by 8 bases, with 14 bases between the two germline ends. The CDR3 contains 14 residues. This CDR3 is CSASPGQRHSPLHF. The CDR3 DNA sequence: TGCAGTGCTAGCCCGGGACAACGCCATTCACCCCTCCACTTT.

J is TRBJ2-3 and V is TRBV20-1; D is unresolved. The length of the CDR3 is 13 residues. Trimming took 0 bases from V and 5 from J, leaving 9 bases between them. Germline CDR1 DFQATT, CDR2 SNEGSKA (reference sequence). This chain's CDR3 is CSARDPYEDTQYF. DNA for the CDR3: TGCAGTGCTAGAGACCCTTACGAAGATACGCAGTATTTT.

V usage is TRBV28 and J usage is TRBJ1-5; D is ambiguous. The CDR3 is made up of 15 amino acids. Trimming removed 6 bases from V and 9 bases from J, with 21 bases in between. Germline lookup yields CDR1 MDHEN and CDR2 SYDVKM. The CDR3 sequence is CASRLISGNLRPQHF. For the CDR3, the DNA is TGTGCCAGCAGATTGATTTCCGGGAACCTTCGGCCCCAGCATTTT.

The rearrangement uses TRBV18 and TRBJ2-5; the D gene is possibly TRBD1 (6 bases). The CDR3 length is 16 residues. CDR1 and CDR2 from the germline V gene are KGHSH and LQKENI. V lost 1 base and J 5 bases, leaving 17 bases between the germline ends. The CDR3 sequence: CASSPQRTEGGETQYF. In DNA, the CDR3 is TGTGCCAGCTCACCACAGAGGACAGAGGGCGGTGAGACCCAGTACTTC.

The chain has TRBV6-5 and TRBJ2-2; the D gene could be TRBD1 or TRBD2 (5 bases each). The germline V and J ends were trimmed by 0 bases and 6 bases, with 14 bases remaining between them. Germline lookup yields CDR1 MNHEY and CDR2 SVGAGI. The CDR3 runs to 16 residues. CDR3 DNA: TGTGCCAGCAGTTACTCGGGGTTGGGACCCGCCGGGGAGCTGTTTTTT. Protein sequence: CASSYSGLGPAGELFF.

The gene calls are TRBV4-1 and TRBJ2-3, with D possibly TRBD1 on 5 matching bases. Trimming took 1 base from V and 5 from J, leaving 7 bases between them. CDR1 MGHRA and CDR2 YSYEKL come from the germline V gene. The CDR3 sequence is 13 residues long. The CDR3 region is CASSQATVDTQYF. CDR3 nucleotides: TGCGCCAGCAGCCAAGCGACAGTAGATACGCAGTATTTT.

There are a few counts of this clonotype. The V call is TRBV12-3 or TRBV12-4, the J call TRBJ1-5, with 7 bases matching TRBD1. With 5 bases clipped from V and 10 bases from J, the junction kept 14 bases outside the gene matches. The CDR3 contains 15 residues. CDR3 residues: CASSPGGVRHPPQHF. DNA of the CDR3: TGTGCCAGCAGTCCAGGGGGGGTGCGACACCCCCCCCAGCATTTT.

This clonotype appeared a few times. This chain links TRBV3-1 with TRBJ2-3; TRBD1 matches 7 bases. With 4 bases clipped from V and 6 bases from J, the junction kept 7 bases outside the gene matches. The CDR3 spans 14 residues. Germline V gene lookup returns CDR1 LGHDT and CDR2 YNNKEL (reference sequence). CDR3 sequence reads: CASSPIRTGDTQYF. The CDR3 nucleotides read TGTGCCAGCAGCCCTATCCGGACAGGTGATACGCAGTATTTT.

This clonotype was counted only a few times. This chain joins TRBV21-1 and TRBJ2-7; the table gives TRBD1 as D, unverified against the DNA. TRBV21-1 is shown as a pseudogene. The CDR3 totals 17 residues. The CDR3 nucleotides read TGTGCCAGCAGCAAAGTGCCCTGGGACAGGGGAAGGGGATCGTGGTCCTTC. Residues: CASSKVPWDRGRGSWSF.

This clonotype was detected only a few times. The V and J genes are TRBV15 and TRBJ1-6; 9 bases align to TRBD1. The CDR3 has 15 residues. Germline CDR1 reads LNHNV; CDR2 reads YYDKDF (reference sequence). V dropped 0 bases and J dropped 9; count of bases not matched to a gene: 3. The CDR3 sequence is CATSRERGQGSPLHF. CDR3 DNA sequence: TGTGCCACCAGCAGAGAAAGGGGACAGGGTTCACCCCTCCACTTT.

This clonotype has only a few counts. The rearrangement joins TRBV7-9 to TRBJ2-7; 7 bases map to TRBD1. Trimming removed 5 bases from V and 2 bases from J; junction bases left unmatched: 9. The CDR3 sequence is 15 residues long. Germline V CDR1 and CDR2: SEHNR, FQNEAQ (reference sequence). CDR3 in amino acids: CASSLYRGTAYEQYF. CDR3 coding DNA: TGTGCCAGCAGCCTCTATCGTGGGACAGCCTACGAGCAGTACTTC.

This sequence joins TRBV27 and TRBJ1-4, with TRBD1 as a possible D gene (5 bases). The CDR3 runs to 15 residues. In germline, CDR1 is MNHEY, CDR2 SMNVEV (reference sequence). V gave up 3 bases and J gave up 2 bases, with 10 bases separating them. CDR3 sequence reads: CASSLSSGTNEKLFF. The CDR3 DNA is TGTGCCAGCAGTTTGTCATCAGGGACTAATGAAAAACTGTTTTTT.

The chain carries TRBV11-2 and TRBJ2-3; the D is unclear. The CDR3 is made up of 14 amino acids. Germline V gene lookup returns CDR1 SGHAT and CDR2 FQNNGV. The V gene lost 7 bases and the J gene lost 1 base, with 12 bases spanning the gap. The CDR3 sequence is CASNLDIRTDTQYF. CDR3 coding DNA: TGTGCCAGCAACCTCGACATCCGCACAGATACGCAGTATTTT.

This clonotype was seen a handful of times. For the CDR3, the DNA is TGTGCCAGCAGTTTAGTGGATTCCTACGAGCAGTACTTC. Amino acid sequence: CASSLVDSYEQYF. The V gene is TRBV28, the J gene TRBJ2-7; D is unresolved. Germline CDR1 reads MDHEN; CDR2 reads SYDVKM. This CDR3 region has 13 residues. V was pared by 2 bases and J by 1 base, with 6 bases between.

This clonotype is a singleton in its sample. J is TRBJ1-4 and V is TRBV6-5, with 7 bases lining up with TRBD1. The CDR3 loop spans 15 amino acids. Germline CDR1 reads MNHEY; CDR2 reads SVGAGI. Trimming cost V 2 bases and J 7 bases; bases outside gene matches: 7. CDR3 loop: CASSYSQGGIEKLFF. As DNA, the CDR3 is TGTGCCAGCAGTTACAGCCAGGGGGGCATTGAAAAACTGTTTTTT.

There are a few counts of this clonotype. The V and J genes are TRBV20-1 and TRBJ1-5, with D unresolved. The CDR3 length is 14 residues. V dropped 0 bases and J dropped 7 bases, with 13 bases sitting between them. Germline CDR1 DFQATT, CDR2 SNEGSKA (reference sequence). This chain's CDR3 is CSARDLDDGQPQHF. CDR3 bases: TGCAGTGCTAGAGATCTTGACGACGGGCAGCCCCAGCATTTT.

CDR3 nucleotides: TGTGCCAGCAGCTACGGTCTACCCACAGATACGCAGTATTTT. Its protein is CASSYGLPTDTQYF. V usage is TRBV5-5 and J usage is TRBJ2-3; D uncertain. The germline gives CDR1 SGHKS, CDR2 YYEKEE (reference sequence). The V end was cut by 3 bases, the J end by 2 bases, with 10 bases between. The CDR3 is 14 amino acids.

J is TRBJ1-5 and V is TRBV20-1; D uncertain. This CDR3 contains 13 residues. With 6 bases removed from V and 0 bases from J, the gap between germline ends came to 9 bases. Germline V gene data show CDR1 as DFQATT and CDR2 as SNEGSKA (reference sequence). CDR3 DNA: TGCAGTGCCCAGGACGGTAGCAATCAGCCCCAGCATTTT. This translates into CSAQDGSNQPQHF.

V gene TRBV2 combines with J gene TRBJ2-3, with a weak D call TRBD1 (7 bases). Per the germline V gene, CDR1 is SNHLY and CDR2 is FYNNEI. Trimming removed 7 bases at V and 6 bases at J, with 20 bases between. This CDR3 spans 15 amino acids. The CDR3, as DNA: TGTGCCAGCAAGAACGAACAGGGGAGGAGGGATACGCAGTATTTT. Translation: CASKNEQGRRDTQYF.

A few counts support this clonotype. The gene calls are TRBV5-1 and TRBJ2-1; D possibly corresponds to TRBD2 (5 bases). Trimming shortened V by 4 bases and J by 9 bases, and 23 bases separated the two germline ends. This CDR3 contains 16 residues. CDR1 is SGHRS and CDR2 is YFSETQ in the germline V gene. Here the CDR3 DNA reads TGCGCCAGCAGCCGTCCCACCGGCCCGGGGTATGGTGAGCAGTTCTTC. Translation gives CASSRPTGPGYGEQFF. Full variable domain (missing parts from reference TRBV5-1 and TRBJ2-1): KAGVTQTPRYLIKTRGQQVTLSCSPISGHRSVSWYQQTPGQGLQFLFEYFSETQRNKGNFPGRFSGRQFSNSRSEMNVSTLELGDSALYLCASSRPTGPGYGEQFFGPGTRLTVL.

This sequence joins TRBV2 and TRBJ1-6, with D unresolved. The germline V gene has CDR1 SNHLY and CDR2 FYNNEI. The CDR3 consists of 15 residues. Trimming removed 7 bases at V and 7 bases at J, with 17 bases between. Here the CDR3 DNA reads TGTGCCAGCAAGAAAGACGGGCCGGCCAATTCACCCCTCCACTTT. Encoded protein: CASKKDGPANSPLHF.

This clonotype was found once. J is TRBJ2-2 and V is TRBV19; D assignment may be TRBD1 or TRBD2 (5 bases each). The V and J ends lost 5 bases and 4 bases respectively, with 14 bases between them. The length of the CDR3 is 15 residues. Germline lookup yields CDR1 LNHDA and CDR2 SQIVND (reference sequence). Here the CDR3 DNA reads TGTGCCAGTAGTGGTGGGGGACGGATCACCGGGGAGCTGTTTTTT. Translation: CASSGGGRITGELFF.

In its sample, this clonotype was seen once. V usage is TRBV27 and J usage is TRBJ1-2, with 7 bases lining up with TRBD1. Per the germline V gene, CDR1 is MNHEY and CDR2 is SMNVEV (reference sequence). This CDR3 has 13 amino acids. The junction had 5 bases not matched to a gene; V was cut back by 6 bases and J by 4 bases. DNA of the CDR3: TGTGCCAGCAGACAGGGGAGCGGCTATGGCTACACCTTC. Amino acids: CASRQGSGYGYTF.

This clonotype turned up a few times. V gene TRBV30 combines with J gene TRBJ1-4; D is unresolved. Germline values: CDR1 GTSNPN, CDR2 SVGIG (reference sequence). The CDR3 is made up of 12 amino acids. Trimming took 1 base from V and 8 from J, leaving 8 bases between them. Written as DNA, the CDR3 is TGTGCCTGGAGTGCCTCCTACGAAAAACTGTTTTTT. Encoded protein: CAWSASYEKLFF. The full variable domain, in which reference TRBV30 and TRBJ1-4 provide the parts outside the CDR3, is SQTIHQWPATLVQPVGSPLSLECTVEGTSNPNLYWYRQAAGRGLQLLFYSVGIGQISSEVPQNLSASRPQDRQFILSSKKLLLSDSGFYLCAWSASYEKLFFGSGTQLSVL.

The rearrangement uses TRBV5-4 and TRBJ1-2; D call uncertain. Deletions cut 1 base from V and 1 base from J, with 11 bases between. The germline V gene encodes CDR1 SGHNT and CDR2 YYREEE (reference sequence). The CDR3 has 15 residues. CDR3 nucleotides: TGTGCCAGCAGCTTGTACCTTCCGGGTAACTATGGCTACACCTTC. This gives the protein CASSLYLPGNYGYTF.